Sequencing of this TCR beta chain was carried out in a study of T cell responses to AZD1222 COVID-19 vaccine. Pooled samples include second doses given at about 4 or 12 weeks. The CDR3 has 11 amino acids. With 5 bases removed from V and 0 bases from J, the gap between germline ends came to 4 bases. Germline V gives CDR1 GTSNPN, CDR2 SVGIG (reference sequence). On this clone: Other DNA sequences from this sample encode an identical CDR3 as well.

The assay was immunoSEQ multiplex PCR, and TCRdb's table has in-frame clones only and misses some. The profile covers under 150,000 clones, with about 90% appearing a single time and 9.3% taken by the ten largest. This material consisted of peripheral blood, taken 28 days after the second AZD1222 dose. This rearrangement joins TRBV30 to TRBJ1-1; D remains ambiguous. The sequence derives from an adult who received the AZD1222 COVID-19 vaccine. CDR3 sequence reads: CAWVLNTEAFF. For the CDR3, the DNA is TGTGCCTGGGTTCTGAACACTGAAGCTTTCTTT.